This T cell receptor beta chain was retrieved from a study of shared clonotypes between healthy human individuals. This clone was recorded at least ten times. For sorted subsets, about 0.2 ug DNA per replicate equaled 33,000 or so T cell genomes. TCRdb keeps only in-frame clones here, not all; method: immunoSEQ multiplex PCR. The sample records under 150,000 clones, approximately 70% being singletons. CDR1 is SGHDN and CDR2 is FVKESK in the germline V gene. V lost 2 bases to trimming and J lost 3 bases, with 7 bases between them. The length of the CDR3 is 13 residues. This chain links TRBV14 with TRBJ1-2, with D unresolved. This TCR came from a young woman in good health. Input material: memory CD8+ T cells sorted from blood. Subset here: CD45RO+ cells pooled with CCR7-negative TemRA cells. The CDR3 DNA reads TGTGCCAGCAGCCAAATTGGGCACTATGGCTACACCTTC. It is translated as CASSQIGHYGYTF.